This is a list of T cell receptor beta chains from one sample in a study of T cell repertoires in cytomegalovirus infection. For these TCRs, the target antigens are not known. Using its own MiXCR run on the reads, TCRdb lists one record per CDR3 protein. Of 640,000 or so distinct CDR3 sequences detected, about 33% appear once; the ten largest clones hold roughly 18%. Sequencing used cultured PBMCs, obtained from culture after CMV antigen stimulation. The receptors were gathered from a human donor in good health (CMV status not recorded). Some clones in this sample may be carry-over from other donors' samples. The CDR3 runs from the conserved cysteine through the conserved F or W. The order of the fields is J gene, CDR3 length, D gene, V gene, clone size, CDR3 protein, CDR3 DNA. D genes are given only for firm matches. Some rows have no size entry. The others give once, few or many, or a class for an expanded clone.

j_call: TRBJ2-3
cdr3_length: 14
d_call: NA
v_call: TRBV7-6
clone_size: NA
cdr3_aa: CASTPWGRTDTQYF
cdr3_nt: TGTGCCAGCACCCCGTGGGGGCGGACAGATACGCAGTATTTT

j_call: TRBJ1-1
cdr3_length: 12
d_call: NA
v_call: TRBV2
clone_size: NA
cdr3_aa: CASSVLNTEAFF
cdr3_nt: TGTGCCAGCAGTGTACTGAACACTGAAGCTTTCTTT

j_call: TRBJ2-1
cdr3_length: 14
d_call: TRBD1
v_call: TRBV11-2
clone_size: NA
cdr3_aa: CASSFGRGLYEQFF
cdr3_nt: TGTGCCAGCAGCTTCGGAAGGGGGCTGTATGAGCAGTTCTTC

j_call: TRBJ2-5
cdr3_length: 15
d_call: NA
v_call: TRBV7-6
clone_size: NA
cdr3_aa: CASSPLPRVQETQYF
cdr3_nt: TGTGCCAGCAGCCCCCTACCCAGGGTCCAAGAGACCCAGTACTTC

j_call: TRBJ2-5
cdr3_length: 13
d_call: NA
v_call: TRBV7-6
clone_size: few
cdr3_aa: CASSSAGLGSQYF
cdr3_nt: TGTGCCAGCAGCTCGGCGGGCCTGGGGTCCCAGTACTTC

j_call: TRBJ1-4
cdr3_length: 15
d_call: TRBD1
v_call: TRBV6-1
clone_size: NA
cdr3_aa: CASSEGRGAQGKLFF
cdr3_nt: TGTGCCAGCAGTGAAGGCAGGGGGGCCCAAGGAAAACTGTTTTTT

j_call: TRBJ2-1
cdr3_length: 14
d_call: TRBD2
v_call: TRBV7-2
clone_size: few
cdr3_aa: CASSRGGTSNEQFF
cdr3_nt: TGTGCCAGCAGCAGAGGGGGGACTAGCAATGAGCAGTTCTTC

j_call: TRBJ2-5
cdr3_length: 17
d_call: NA
v_call: TRBV20-1
clone_size: NA
cdr3_aa: CSATPLPGRMGQETQYF
cdr3_nt: TGCAGTGCTACACCCCTCCCGGGGAGAATGGGTCAAGAGACCCAGTACTTC

j_call: TRBJ2-3
cdr3_length: 16
d_call: NA
v_call: TRBV7-2
clone_size: few
cdr3_aa: CASSLRRGPSTDTQYF
cdr3_nt: TGTGCCAGCAGCCTTCGCAGGGGACCTAGCACAGATACGCAGTATTTT

j_call: TRBJ2-2
cdr3_length: 13
d_call: NA
v_call: TRBV24-1
clone_size: NA
cdr3_aa: CATSEVYTGELFF
cdr3_nt: TGTGCCACCAGTGAAGTGTACACCGGGGAGCTGTTTTTT

j_call: TRBJ1-1
cdr3_length: 16
d_call: NA
v_call: TRBV5-4
clone_size: NA
cdr3_aa: CASSTGPRGGSTEAFF
cdr3_nt: TGTGCCAGCAGCACGGGCCCAAGAGGCGGGAGCACTGAAGCTTTCTTT

j_call: TRBJ2-1
cdr3_length: 13
d_call: NA
v_call: TRBV29-1
clone_size: NA
cdr3_aa: CSVKRSSYNEQFF
cdr3_nt: TGCAGCGTGAAGCGGAGCTCCTACAATGAGCAGTTCTTC

j_call: TRBJ2-1
cdr3_length: 15
d_call: TRBD2
v_call: TRBV29-1
clone_size: NA
cdr3_aa: CSVAETGTSVNEQFF
cdr3_nt: TGCAGCGTTGCCGAAACCGGGACTAGCGTCAATGAGCAGTTCTTC

j_call: TRBJ2-3
cdr3_length: 14
d_call: NA
v_call: TRBV6-2/TRBV6-3
clone_size: NA
cdr3_aa: CASSYSKAIDTQYF
cdr3_nt: TGTGCCAGCAGTTACTCTAAGGCTATAGATACGCAGTATTTT

j_call: TRBJ2-6
cdr3_length: 13
d_call: NA
v_call: TRBV4-1
clone_size: NA
cdr3_aa: CASKGYGANVLTF
cdr3_nt: TGCGCCAGCAAAGGGTACGGGGCCAACGTCCTGACTTTC

j_call: TRBJ2-6
cdr3_length: 17
d_call: NA
v_call: TRBV19
clone_size: few
cdr3_aa: CATGPQGLFSGANVLTF
cdr3_nt: TGTGCCACCGGGCCGCAGGGTTTATTCTCTGGGGCCAACGTCCTGACTTTC

j_call: TRBJ1-5
cdr3_length: 13
d_call: NA
v_call: TRBV27
clone_size: NA
cdr3_aa: CASSYQINQPQHF
cdr3_nt: TGTGCCAGCAGTTATCAAATCAATCAGCCCCAGCATTTT

j_call: TRBJ2-5
cdr3_length: 14
d_call: NA
v_call: TRBV5-6
clone_size: NA
cdr3_aa: CASSLQGLHETQYF
cdr3_nt: TGTGCCAGCAGCTTGCAGGGGCTTCATGAGACCCAGTACTTC

j_call: TRBJ1-2
cdr3_length: 12
d_call: NA
v_call: TRBV7-8
clone_size: NA
cdr3_aa: CASSLDSFGYTF
cdr3_nt: TGTGCCAGCAGCCTCGACAGTTTTGGCTACACCTTC

j_call: TRBJ1-1
cdr3_length: 13
d_call: NA
v_call: TRBV19
clone_size: NA
cdr3_aa: CASSDRINTEAFF
cdr3_nt: TGTGCCAGTAGTGACAGGATAAACACTGAAGCTTTCTTT

j_call: TRBJ1-2
cdr3_length: 13
d_call: NA
v_call: TRBV12-3/TRBV12-4
clone_size: NA
cdr3_aa: CASSLAQANGYTF
cdr3_nt: TGTGCCAGCAGTTTAGCACAGGCCAACGGCTACACCTTC

j_call: TRBJ2-2
cdr3_length: 15
d_call: NA
v_call: TRBV20-1
clone_size: NA
cdr3_aa: CSAPQARANTGELFF
cdr3_nt: TGCAGTGCCCCCCAGGCTAGGGCGAACACCGGGGAGCTGTTTTTT

j_call: TRBJ2-7
cdr3_length: 14
d_call: NA
v_call: TRBV10-3
clone_size: NA
cdr3_aa: CAISELVGFYEQYF
cdr3_nt: TGTGCCATCAGTGAGTTGGTGGGGTTCTACGAGCAGTACTTC

j_call: TRBJ2-7
cdr3_length: 14
d_call: NA
v_call: TRBV20-1
clone_size: NA
cdr3_aa: CSASAGTPTAEWYF
cdr3_nt: TGCAGTGCTAGCGCGGGGACTCCCACCGCTGAGTGGTACTTC

j_call: TRBJ2-5
cdr3_length: 15
d_call: NA
v_call: TRBV6-1
clone_size: few
cdr3_aa: CASSVVRALDGTQYF
cdr3_nt: TGTGCCAGCAGTGTAGTCAGGGCCCTGGATGGGACCCAGTACTTC

j_call: TRBJ1-2
cdr3_length: 14
d_call: NA
v_call: TRBV6-1
clone_size: many
cdr3_aa: CASSEDDSGYGYTF
cdr3_nt: TGTGCCAGCAGTGAAGACGACAGTGGCTATGGCTACACCTTC

j_call: TRBJ2-5
cdr3_length: 14
d_call: NA
v_call: TRBV7-9
clone_size: NA
cdr3_aa: CASSSGVGQETQYF
cdr3_nt: TGTGCCAGCAGCTCCGGCGTCGGGCAAGAGACCCAGTACTTC

j_call: TRBJ2-5
cdr3_length: 13
d_call: NA
v_call: TRBV19
clone_size: NA
cdr3_aa: CASSDASQETQYF
cdr3_nt: TGTGCCAGTAGTGACGCCTCCCAAGAGACCCAGTACTTC

j_call: TRBJ1-2
cdr3_length: 15
d_call: NA
v_call: TRBV15
clone_size: NA
cdr3_aa: CATSRDVRGMQGYTF
cdr3_nt: TGTGCCACCAGCAGAGATGTGAGGGGGATGCAAGGCTACACCTTC

j_call: TRBJ2-7
cdr3_length: 14
d_call: TRBD2
v_call: TRBV12-3/TRBV12-4
clone_size: NA
cdr3_aa: CASSGRAQQYEQYF
cdr3_nt: TGTGCCAGCAGTGGGAGGGCCCAGCAGTACGAGCAGTACTTC

j_call: TRBJ2-4
cdr3_length: 14
d_call: NA
v_call: TRBV12-3/TRBV12-4
clone_size: NA
cdr3_aa: CASSRDLAKNIQYF
cdr3_nt: TGTGCCAGCAGTCGTGACCTAGCCAAAAACATTCAGTACTTC

j_call: TRBJ1-2
cdr3_length: 17
d_call: NA
v_call: TRBV29-1
clone_size: NA
cdr3_aa: CSVEVRDRVLGGYGYTF
cdr3_nt: TGCAGCGTTGAGGTTCGGGACCGCGTGCTCGGGGGCTATGGCTACACCTTC

j_call: TRBJ2-1
cdr3_length: 17
d_call: TRBD2
v_call: TRBV7-2
clone_size: many
cdr3_aa: CASSLPFLAGVGNEQFF
cdr3_nt: TGTGCCAGCAGCTTACCCTTTTTAGCGGGAGTGGGGAATGAGCAGTTCTTC

j_call: TRBJ1-2
cdr3_length: 15
d_call: NA
v_call: TRBV5-1
clone_size: NA
cdr3_aa: CASAEPGGRPDGYTF
cdr3_nt: TGCGCCAGCGCCGAGCCTGGGGGGCGACCGGATGGCTACACCTTC

j_call: TRBJ2-1
cdr3_length: 18
d_call: TRBD2
v_call: TRBV7-2
clone_size: many
cdr3_aa: CASSLVSVSGSSYNEQFF
cdr3_nt: TGTGCCAGCAGCTTAGTATCGGTGAGCGGGAGTAGTTACAATGAGCAGTTCTTC

j_call: TRBJ2-3
cdr3_length: 12
d_call: NA
v_call: TRBV6-1
clone_size: NA
cdr3_aa: CASSVYPDTQYF
cdr3_nt: TGTGCCAGCAGTGTGTATCCGGATACGCAGTATTTT

j_call: TRBJ1-2
cdr3_length: 15
d_call: NA
v_call: TRBV7-2
clone_size: many
cdr3_aa: CASSRRGRPDYGYTF
cdr3_nt: TGTGCCAGCAGCCGGCGGGGTCGACCTGACTATGGCTACACCTTC

j_call: TRBJ2-1
cdr3_length: 12
d_call: NA
v_call: TRBV7-6
clone_size: few
cdr3_aa: CASSPMEGEQFF
cdr3_nt: TGTGCCAGCAGCCCAATGGAGGGAGAGCAGTTCTTC

j_call: TRBJ1-2
cdr3_length: 13
d_call: NA
v_call: TRBV20-1
clone_size: NA
cdr3_aa: CSASGGRDYGYTF
cdr3_nt: TGCAGTGCCAGCGGCGGAAGGGACTATGGCTACACCTTC

j_call: TRBJ2-4
cdr3_length: 15
d_call: NA
v_call: TRBV7-6
clone_size: NA
cdr3_aa: CASSLASGAVNIQYF
cdr3_nt: TGTGCCAGCAGCTTAGCGAGCGGCGCGGTAAACATTCAGTACTTC

j_call: TRBJ2-1
cdr3_length: 15
d_call: NA
v_call: TRBV7-9
clone_size: few
cdr3_aa: CASSLGQRPHNEQFF
cdr3_nt: TGTGCCAGCAGCTTGGGACAACGGCCCCACAATGAGCAGTTCTTC

j_call: TRBJ2-7
cdr3_length: 10
d_call: NA
v_call: TRBV27
clone_size: NA
cdr3_aa: CASGTGEQYF
cdr3_nt: TGTGCCAGCGGAACGGGCGAGCAGTACTTC

j_call: TRBJ2-2
cdr3_length: 13
d_call: NA
v_call: TRBV20-1
clone_size: NA
cdr3_aa: CSARNFNFGELFF
cdr3_nt: TGCAGTGCTAGGAACTTTAATTTCGGGGAGCTGTTTTTT

j_call: TRBJ1-2
cdr3_length: 12
d_call: NA
v_call: TRBV12-3/TRBV12-4
clone_size: once
cdr3_aa: CASSLRTMFYTF
cdr3_nt: TGTGCCAGCAGCCTCCGGACAATGTTTTACACCTTC

j_call: TRBJ1-5
cdr3_length: 15
d_call: NA
v_call: TRBV12-3/TRBV12-4
clone_size: NA
cdr3_aa: CASSAGSNTNQPQHF
cdr3_nt: TGTGCCAGCAGTGCCGGGAGTAACACAAATCAGCCCCAGCATTTT

j_call: TRBJ2-2
cdr3_length: 14
d_call: TRBD1
v_call: TRBV20-1
clone_size: NA
cdr3_aa: CSATRQGPAGELFF
cdr3_nt: TGCAGTGCTACACGACAGGGGCCAGCCGGGGAGCTGTTTTTT

j_call: TRBJ1-2
cdr3_length: 14
d_call: NA
v_call: TRBV6-1
clone_size: NA
cdr3_aa: CATTPGRGVYGYTF
cdr3_nt: TGTGCCACCACCCCCGGACGGGGAGTCTATGGCTACACCTTC

j_call: TRBJ1-4
cdr3_length: 13
d_call: NA
v_call: TRBV12-3/TRBV12-4
clone_size: NA
cdr3_aa: CASSFRGGEKLFF
cdr3_nt: TGTGCCAGCAGTTTCAGGGGTGGTGAAAAACTGTTTTTT

j_call: TRBJ2-3
cdr3_length: 17
d_call: NA
v_call: TRBV7-9
clone_size: few
cdr3_aa: CASSSAPTGRFRDTQYF
cdr3_nt: TGTGCCAGCAGCTCGGCACCGACGGGCCGGTTTAGAGATACGCAGTATTTT

j_call: TRBJ2-1
cdr3_length: 14
d_call: TRBD1
v_call: TRBV20-1
clone_size: NA
cdr3_aa: CSASGTDQNNEQFF
cdr3_nt: TGCAGTGCTTCCGGGACAGACCAGAACAATGAGCAGTTCTTC

j_call: TRBJ1-5
cdr3_length: 15
d_call: NA
v_call: TRBV6-2/TRBV6-3
clone_size: few
cdr3_aa: CASSYFGAADQPQHF
cdr3_nt: TGTGCCAGCAGTTATTTCGGGGCGGCGGATCAGCCCCAGCATTTT

j_call: TRBJ2-5
cdr3_length: 13
d_call: NA
v_call: TRBV7-2
clone_size: few
cdr3_aa: CASSFAQGETQYF
cdr3_nt: TGTGCCAGCAGCTTTGCACAGGGAGAGACCCAGTACTTC

j_call: TRBJ2-6
cdr3_length: 17
d_call: NA
v_call: TRBV18
clone_size: NA
cdr3_aa: CASSQQGSGAGANVLTF
cdr3_nt: TGTGCCAGCTCCCAACAGGGTTCAGGAGCTGGGGCCAACGTCCTGACTTTC

j_call: TRBJ1-6
cdr3_length: 20
d_call: NA
v_call: TRBV7-8
clone_size: few
cdr3_aa: CASSLEDYAGFRSYNSPLHF
cdr3_nt: TGTGCCAGCAGCTTAGAAGATTACGCAGGGTTCAGATCCTATAATTCACCCCTCCACTTT